The TCR beta chain described here comes from a study of T cells after yellow fever vaccination. Study in general: Where fractions had low cell numbers, libraries were prepared from them with the SMART-Seq v4 Ultra Low Input RNA kit.

Synthesis of TCR cDNA relied on 5'RACE template switching, which attached a universal primer site and UMIs. TCRdb recomputed calls from the 5' RACE reads with MiXCR, one row per CDR3 protein. The sample holds about 170,000 distinct CDR3 sequences, about 6% seen once. The CDR3 is 20 residues long. Sequenced here: CD4+ T cells sorted from PBMCs, sampled on the day of the first yellow fever vaccination. The V gene is TRBV21-1, the J gene TRBJ2-1; the table assigns TRBD1, which was not confirmed against the DNA. TRBV21-1 is recorded as a pseudogene. The sequence came from a man aged 18 to 29 who received the YFV17D yellow fever vaccine. As DNA, the CDR3 is TGTGCCAGCAGCAAAGAGGGGGCGGCCACAGGGCCCGTCCAACCCTATGAGCAGTTCTTC. Its translation is CASSKEGAATGPVQPYEQFF.